This T cell receptor (beta chain) was sequenced in a study of blood T cell repertoires in COVID-19. The participants were between roughly 18 and 100 years old and came from 24 US areas. Participant-reported clinical history was the basis for cohort assignment. Between the trimmed V and J ends, which lost 1 base and 3 bases, there was a span of 5 bases. Germline values: CDR1 SGHRS, CDR2 YFSETQ. This CDR3 is built from 12 residues. Only in-frame clones appear in the TCRdb table, and some are missing; sequencing was by immunoSEQ multiplex PCR. The sample includes hundreds of thousands of clones, 90% seen only once; the top ten take 1.5% to 2%.

The clonotype comes from a woman younger than 30 with acute COVID-19. The chain carries TRBV5-1 and TRBJ2-7; no clear D gene. Sequenced sample: PBMCs or T cells enriched from blood (not recorded which). The CDR3 sequence is CASSLQNYEQYF. CDR3 nucleotides: TGCGCCAGCAGCTTGCAGAACTACGAGCAGTACTTC.